This TCR beta chain appears in the sequencing data of a study of cytotoxic CD8 clonotypes in ibrutinib-treated CLL. In the study overall: Response was recorded as partial in roughly 24 patients and complete in 2; at median around 68 months, roughly 14 remained remitted and about 12 had progressed. Study-wide results and limits: Treatment left the uncommon public clonotypes either contracted or stable in frequency. Clonality rose at ibrutinib response and fell back toward baseline at progression.

Some clones are missing from TCRdb's copy, which holds only in-frame ones; the method was immunoSEQ multiplex PCR. This sample has hundreds of thousands of clones, with around 66% found just once. In the case of this clone: Its antigen is unidentified.

Sequencing was performed on PBMCs, taken after 36 months of ibrutinib treatment. This TCR came from a human donor with chronic lymphocytic leukemia.

The CDR3 region has the DNA TGTGCCAGTCTCGGACAGGGAGCCTACGAGCAGTACTTC. Amino acids: CASLGQGAYEQYF. The rearrangement joins TRBV28 to TRBJ2-7; 8 nucleotides align to TRBD1. The CDR3 loop spans 13 amino acids. V was clipped by 9 bases and J by 2 bases; unmatched bases: 6. Per germline, CDR1 MDHEN and CDR2 SYDVKM.